The 13 T cell receptor beta chains below were found in one sample sequenced in a study of T-cell reconstitution after alpha-beta-depleted transplantation in children. TCRbeta library preparation incorporated unique molecular identifiers. MiXCR, run by TCRdb on the PCR reads, gives a single entry per CDR3 protein. In the table there are about 250,000 distinct CDR3 sequences, more than 20% of which are singletons. Specimen: PBMCs, mostly from graft donor cells, collected 360 days after TCRalphabeta/CD19-depleted stem cell transplant. These receptors originate from a female patient aged 2-9 years who had a stem cell transplant for congenital amegakaryocytic thrombocytopenia, so the T cells may come from the graft donor.

The chain carries TRBV4-1 and TRBJ1-2; the D is unclear. V was clipped by 1 base and J by 2 bases, with 5 bases between them. The CDR3 is 13 amino acids. Germline V gives CDR1 MGHRA, CDR2 YSYEKL. CDR3 DNA sequence: TGCGCCAGCAGCCAAGTCGGAAACTATGGCTACACCTTC. Protein sequence: CASSQVGNYGYTF.

This clonotype appeared a few times. The genes are TRBV7-2 and TRBJ1-6, with a possible D match to TRBD1 (5 bases). Deletions cut 1 base from V and 9 bases from J, with 10 bases between. This CDR3 region has 14 residues. Germline V gene sequence: CDR1 SGHTA, CDR2 FQGNSA. The CDR3 loop is CASSLVAGGSPLHF. The CDR3 DNA is TGTGCCAGCAGCTTAGTGGCGGGGGGTTCACCCCTCCACTTT. The full variable domain, completed using reference TRBV7-2 and TRBJ1-6, is GAGVSQSPSNKVTEKGKDVELRCDPISGHTALYWYRQSLGQGLEFLIYFQGNSAPDKSGLPSDRFSAERTGGSVSTLTIQRTQQEDSAVYLCASSLVAGGSPLHFGNGTRLTVT.

The rearrangement links TRBV20-1 to TRBJ2-3, with unresolved D. Per the germline V gene, CDR1 is DFQATT and CDR2 is SNEGSKA (reference sequence). This CDR3 spans 15 amino acids. V shed 1 base and J shed 2 bases, with 13 bases lying between them. As DNA, the CDR3 is TGCAGTGCTAGAGTGCAGATCGGGTCCACAGATACGCAGTATTTT. It encodes CSARVQIGSTDTQYF.

This clonotype was found a few times. The chain uses TRBV3-1 and TRBJ2-5; 7 bases agree with TRBD1. This CDR3 has 15 amino acids. The junction had 5 bases not matched to a gene; V was cut back by 3 bases and J by 1 base. Germline CDR1 is LGHDT and CDR2 is YNNKEL (reference sequence). The CDR3 nucleotides read TGTGCCAGCAGCCATGGGACAGCCGCCCAAGAGACCCAGTACTTC. Encoded protein: CASSHGTAAQETQYF.

V is TRBV7-8 and J is TRBJ2-1; 11 bases line up with TRBD2. From germline, CDR1 is SGHVS and CDR2 FQNEAQ. Trimming cost V 1 base and J 7 bases; bases outside gene matches: 6. This CDR3 is built from 16 residues. CDR3 DNA sequence: TGTGCCAGCAGCTTAGGGCTACTAGCGGGGGTTAATGAGCAGTTCTTC. It yields the protein CASSLGLLAGVNEQFF. The full variable domain, rest sourced from reference TRBV7-8 and TRBJ2-1, is GAGVSQSPRYKVAKRGQDVALRCDPISGHVSLFWYQQALGQGPEFLTYFQNEAQLDKSGLPSDRFFAERPEGSVSTLKIQRTQQEDSAVYLCASSLGLLAGVNEQFFGPGTRLTVL.

The V call is TRBV18, the J call TRBJ2-1; D may be TRBD1 (5 bases). CDR3 length: 15 amino acids. Between the trimmed V and J ends, which lost 2 bases and 6 bases, there was a span of 14 bases. Germline lookup yields CDR1 KGHSH and CDR2 LQKENI. CDR3 DNA sequence: TGTGCCAGCTCACCATTAAAGGGGATGGGCAATGAGCAGTTCTTC. It translates to CASSPLKGMGNEQFF.

The CDR3 DNA is TGTGCCACCAGTGAGTCGGACAGAACCTACGAGCAGTACTTC. This translates into CATSESDRTYEQYF. The chain carries TRBV24-1 and TRBJ2-7; tentatively, D is TRBD1 (6 bases). V shed 4 bases and J shed 2 bases, with 11 bases lying between them. The CDR3 loop spans 14 amino acids. Germline CDR1 is KGHDR and CDR2 is SFDVKD.

This clonotype has more than one count but fewer than ten. V gene TRBV20-1 combines with J gene TRBJ2-7; D not certain. Germline V lookup: CDR1 DFQATT, CDR2 SNEGSKA (reference sequence). CDR3 length equals 13 residues. Trimming removed 6 bases from V and 3 bases from J, with 15 bases in between. The CDR3: CSADPAQNYEQYF. DNA for the CDR3: TGCAGTGCAGACCCGGCACAAAACTACGAGCAGTACTTC.

There are a few counts of this clonotype. CDR3 bases: TGCGCCAGCAGCCAAGATCGTGCAGGAGACTATGGCTACACCTTC. Residues: CASSQDRAGDYGYTF. The chain links TRBV4-3 to TRBJ1-2; no clear D. Trimming left V 0 bases short and J 3 bases short, with 11 bases between. Germline loops: CDR1 LGHNA, CDR2 YSLEER. The CDR3 totals 15 residues.

In its sample, this clonotype was seen a few times. The rearrangement joins TRBV12-3 or TRBV12-4 to TRBJ2-5; no clear D gene. The CDR3 runs to 13 residues. The V and J ends lost 3 bases and 7 bases respectively, with 12 bases between them. The CDR3 loop is CASSFSGRTTQYF. The CDR3 coding sequence is TGTGCCAGCAGTTTCTCGGGCCGCACGACCCAGTACTTC.

Concerning this clonotype itself: This sequence may be a read error, since a much larger clone differs from it by one base. The CDR3 DNA follows: TGCGCCAGCAGCTTGTGGTTAGCGGGAGGAACAGATACGCAGTATTTT. Amino acid sequence: CASSLWLAGGTDTQYF. The chain recombines TRBV5-1 with TRBJ2-3, with 10 bases fitting TRBD2. The germline V gene has CDR1 SGHRS and CDR2 YFSETQ. Losses at the gene ends were 1 base for V and 3 bases for J; bases not matched to a gene: 5. The CDR3 totals 16 residues.

This clonotype has only a few counts. The chain combines TRBV4-3 with TRBJ2-1, with TRBD2 as a possible D gene (6 bases). This CDR3 contains 13 residues. The V end lost 4 bases, the J end lost 10 bases, and 14 bases lay between the germline ends. Germline assignment: CDR1 LGHNA and CDR2 YSLEER. The CDR3 protein is CASSRVQAGEQFF. As DNA, the CDR3 is TGCGCCAGCAGCCGAGTACAGGCGGGAGAGCAGTTCTTC.

This chain uses TRBV10-3 with TRBJ2-3; D is possibly TRBD1 (6 bases). Germline assignment: CDR1 ENHRY and CDR2 SYGVKD. Trimming took 4 bases from V and 4 from J, leaving 15 bases between them. CDR3 size: 15 residues. The CDR3 DNA sequence: TGTGCCATCAGTGTGGGTCAGGGGTTGGCAGATACGCAGTATTTT. This sequence encodes CAISVGQGLADTQYF.